The T cell receptor (beta chain) described here comes from a study of cytotoxic CD8 clonotypes in ibrutinib-treated CLL. This clone was counted only a few times. Trimming removed 5 bases at V and 2 bases at J, with 15 bases between. Germline V gives CDR1 PRHDT, CDR2 FYEKMQ (reference sequence). The CDR3 runs to 15 residues. Here immunoSEQ multiplex PCR was the method, and the copy in TCRdb shows in-frame clones only, minus some. The profile shows about 120,000 clones, 58% of them singletons. V gene TRBV13 combines with J gene TRBJ2-5, with D possibly matching TRBD2 (5 bases). Sequenced material: PBMCs, taken after 24 months of ibrutinib treatment. The sequence derives from a human donor with chronic lymphocytic leukemia. CDR3 coding DNA: TGTGCCAGCAGCGCTCTGGACCGGGATCAAGAGACCCAGTACTTC. It translates to CASSALDRDQETQYF.